This TCR beta chain was sequenced in a study of T cells expressing NK-cell markers. The CDR3 spans 15 residues. Germline V gene data show CDR1 as MNHEY and CDR2 as SVGAGI. As for this clonotype: Its cognate antigen is unknown.

Regarding the study as a whole: Whether the expanded NKG2C+ T cell clones recognized HCMV remained unclear. The share of CD8+ T cells held by dominant NKG2C+ clonotypes was about 1.0-7.5% in about 6 donors.

Generation of TCR beta cDNA was performed by 5'RACE template switching incorporating UMIs. TCRdb re-called the 5' RACE reads; every CDR3 protein appears as one record, without DNA. This sample's table reports 350,000 to 450,000 distinct CDR3 sequences. This receptor was obtained from a man between 18 and 69 years old in good health. The chain is built from TRBV6-5 and TRBJ1-6. Sequencing was performed on blood T cells: a sorted CD56 or NKG2C T cell subset, CD4+ or CD8+ T cells, or bulk PBMC T cells (not recorded which). This chain's CDR3 is CASSYWKSNNSPLHF.